The source of this TCR beta chain is a study of blood T cell repertoires in COVID-19. Study-level information: Acute and convalescent COVID-19 samples came from the United States, Italy and Spain.

Original processing methods: Cell counts per sample came from amplifying reference gene primers. Some clones are missing from TCRdb's copy, which holds only in-frame ones; the method was immunoSEQ multiplex PCR. V, J and clone size reflect that table, while D and trimming were determined from the DNA. The data hold about 160,000 clones, with about 86% observed a single time. Trimming removed 1 base at V and 6 bases at J, with 12 bases between. Germline assignment: CDR1 MGHRA and CDR2 YSYEKL. The CDR3 is made up of 15 amino acids. This TCR was recovered from an elderly woman with acute or convalescent COVID-19. V gene TRBV4-1 combines with J gene TRBJ2-2; D is uncertain. What was sequenced was peripheral blood. The DNA for the CDR3 is TGCGCCAGCAGCCAAGGGGTGACTCCGGCCGGGGAGCTGTTTTTT. Its translation is CASSQGVTPAGELFF.